The 11 T cell receptor beta chains given below trace back to one sample, sequenced in a study of blood T cell repertoires in COVID-19. Profiled with immunoSEQ multiplex PCR; TCRdb holds only in-frame clones, not every one. The sample holds a few hundred thousand clones; roughly nine tenths are singletons and the top ten take just over 0.85%. The sequenced sample was PBMCs or T cells enriched from blood (not recorded which). These TCRs come from a woman aged 40 to 55 who had been exposed to COVID-19.

The rearrangement joins TRBV12-3 or TRBV12-4 to TRBJ1-2, with 8 bases fitting TRBD1. The CDR3 contains 13 residues. V lost 5 bases and J lost 7; bases outside the gene matches: 6. Written as DNA, the CDR3 is TGTGCCAGCAGTGCCCAGGGGGCCGGTGGCTACACCTTC. Amino acids: CASSAQGAGGYTF.

The CDR3 region is CASSIPAGGPVETQYF. CDR3 bases: TGTGCCAGTAGTATCCCAGCGGGGGGGCCTGTGGAGACCCAGTACTTC. The V and J genes are TRBV19 and TRBJ2-5, with 10 bases fitting TRBD2. The CDR3 sequence is 16 residues long. The junction had 9 bases not matched to a gene; V was cut back by 3 bases and J by 5 bases. Germline V lookup: CDR1 LNHDA, CDR2 SQIVND (reference sequence).

The chain is built from TRBV5-5 and TRBJ1-2; 9 positions agree with TRBD1. With 2 bases clipped from V and 3 bases from J, the junction kept 5 bases outside the gene matches. CDR1 and CDR2 (germline): SGHKS, YYEKEE (reference sequence). The CDR3 totals 15 residues. The CDR3 region is CASSLTGGADYGYTF. For the CDR3, the DNA is TGTGCCAGCAGCTTAACAGGGGGCGCGGACTATGGCTACACCTTC. Looking up the rest from reference TRBV5-5 and TRBJ1-2 gives the full variable domain: DAGVTQSPTHLIKTRGQQVTLRCSPISGHKSVSWYQQVLGQGPQFIFQYYEKEERGRGNFPDRFSARQFPNYSSELNVNALLLGDSALYLCASSLTGGADYGYTFGSGTRLTVV.

The table lists this clone with a count of one. The chain links TRBV6-5 to TRBJ2-3; D is possibly TRBD2 (5 bases). The CDR3 is 14 residues long. Per the germline V gene, CDR1 is MNHEY and CDR2 is SVGAGI. Trimming stripped 2 bases from V and 5 bases from J, with 11 bases between. CDR3 protein: CASSYGRTRDTQYF. In DNA form, the CDR3 reads TGTGCCAGCAGTTACGGACGGACTCGAGATACGCAGTATTTT.

J is TRBJ1-1 and V is TRBV10-1; the D is unclear. Trimming shortened V by 3 bases and J by 2 bases, and 7 bases separated the two germline ends. The CDR3 length is 13 residues. Per germline, CDR1 WNHNN and CDR2 SYGVQD (reference sequence). The CDR3 loop reads CASSDTINTEAFF. CDR3 nucleotides: TGCGCCAGCAGTGACACTATAAACACTGAAGCTTTCTTT.

The DNA of the CDR3 is TGTGCCAGTAGTATAGACGGACAGGGGGGCTACGAGCAGTACTTC. This gives the protein CASSIDGQGGYEQYF. The chain combines TRBV19 with TRBJ2-7; 10 bases align to TRBD1. This CDR3 has 15 residues. The V gene end was trimmed by 0 bases and the J gene end by 3 bases; junction bases not matched to a gene: 2. Germline V gives CDR1 LNHDA, CDR2 SQIVND (reference sequence).

This clone was seen only once. V gene TRBV27 combines with J gene TRBJ1-2; perhaps TRBD1 as D (5 bases). The V end lost 4 bases, the J end lost 3 bases, and 12 bases lay between the germline ends. The germline gives CDR1 MNHEY, CDR2 SMNVEV (reference sequence). The CDR3 runs 14 residues. CDR3 coding DNA: TGTGCCAGCAGTTCTATAGGGGTTGACTATGGCTACACCTTC. Its protein is CASSSIGVDYGYTF.

Remarks on this clone: At one of its ends the junction is not consistent with the germline gene, which may arise from a read error. The chain joins TRBV12-3 or TRBV12-4 to TRBJ1-1; D is uncertain. This CDR3 is built from 10 residues. The CDR3: CASSRLGFHF. DNA for the CDR3: TGTGCCAGCAGTCGCTTGGGCTTCCACTTT.

The V gene is TRBV3-1 (or the pseudogene TRBV3-2), the J gene TRBJ2-3; 14 positions agree with TRBD2. The CDR3 is 17 residues long. Germline trimming cut 5 bases from V and 2 bases from J; bases unmatched to any gene: 6. Germline V lookup: CDR1 LGHDT, CDR2 YNNKEL (reference sequence). The chain's CDR3 is CASSSRTSGRSTDTQYF. The CDR3 DNA follows: TGTGCCAGCAGCTCCCGGACTAGCGGGAGGTCCACAGATACGCAGTATTTT.

Here the CDR3 reads CASSRTRASGGFGYTF. CDR3 DNA sequence: TGCGCCAGCAGCCGAACTAGGGCCTCAGGGGGCTTTGGCTACACCTTC. The J gene is TRBJ1-2, the V gene TRBV4-3, with 8 positions matching TRBD1. CDR1 and CDR2 (germline): LGHNA, YSLEER. This CDR3 comprises 16 residues. V gave up 4 bases and J gave up 7 bases; unmatched junction bases: 14.

The chain is built from TRBV6-1 and TRBJ1-3; D may be TRBD1 (6 bases). Germline loops: CDR1 MNHNS, CDR2 SASEGT. V shed 2 bases and J shed 0 bases, with 8 bases lying between them. The CDR3 sequence is 15 residues long. CDR3 sequence (DNA): TGTGCCAGCAGTGAAAGGGGGAGCTCTGGAAACACCATATATTTT. This gives the protein CASSERGSSGNTIYF.